These 14 T cell receptor beta chains were sequenced from one sample in a study of T cell clusters in autoimmune cytopenias. TRB was amplified from approximately 250 ng of peripheral blood genomic DNA per sample. TRB rearrangements were amplified by touch-down multiplex PCR with mixed TRB-A/B primers. TCRdb reprocessed the multiplex PCR reads, keeping one entry per CDR3 protein, no DNA. The table counts thousands of distinct CDR3 sequences; 37% lies in the top ten. The sample consisted of peripheral blood. The receptors come from a human donor with an autoimmune cytopenia or autoimmune hepatitis (not recorded which).

This clonotype counts as medium-sized by frequency. The chain uses TRBV18 and TRBJ2-7; TCRdb lists TRBD2, though no DNA is available to test this call. Germline V gene sequence: CDR1 KGHSH, CDR2 LQKENI. The CDR3 sequence is 14 residues long. The CDR3 loop reads CASSGTSGSYEQYF. The full variable domain, rest sourced from reference TRBV18 and TRBJ2-7, is NAGVMQNPRHLVRRRGQEARLRCSPMKGHSHVYWYRQLPEEGLKFMVYLQKENIIDESGMPKERFSAEFPKEGPSILRIQQVVRGDSAAYFCASSGTSGSYEQYFGPGTRLTVT.

This clonotype is identified as medium-sized from frequency. The V call is TRBV24-1, the J call TRBJ2-1. Germline V gene sequence: CDR1 KGHDR, CDR2 SFDVKD. CDR3 length: 14 amino acids. CDR3 sequence: CATSGDGAYNEQFF.

This clonotype shows up as medium-sized by frequency. V and J are TRBV6-1 and TRBJ2-3; TCRdb names TRBD2, which stays unverified in the absence of DNA. Germline V gene sequence: CDR1 MNHNS, CDR2 SASEGT. This CDR3 comprises 15 residues. The CDR3 protein is CASSALGLLTDTQYF.

Measured by frequency, this clonotype is medium-sized. The chain is built from TRBV6-2 or TRBV6-3 and TRBJ2-5; the D gene TCRdb calls, TRBD1, cannot be checked with no DNA. This CDR3 spans 13 amino acids. CDR1 is MNHEY and CDR2 is SVGEGT in the germline V gene. The CDR3 sequence is CASSRTGVKTQYF.

J is TRBJ2-1 and V is TRBV12-3 or TRBV12-4; the TRBD1 assignment by TCRdb is unverifiable without DNA. CDR3 length: 13 amino acids. The CDR3 loop is CASSLARVDEQFF.

This chain uses TRBV6-5 with TRBJ1-5; checking the TCRdb D call of TRBD1 is not possible without DNA. In germline, CDR1 is MNHEY, CDR2 SVGAGI. This CDR3 has 12 amino acids. CDR3 sequence: CATGQGGQPQHF.

This clonotype is medium-sized by frequency. The chain couples TRBV5-4 to TRBJ2-7; checking the TCRdb D call of TRBD1 is not possible without DNA. CDR3 length equals 15 residues. Germline lookup yields CDR1 SGHNT and CDR2 YYREEE (reference sequence). The CDR3 region is CASSLGPVLSYEQYF.

This clonotype is called medium-sized based on its frequency. The V call is TRBV15, the J call TRBJ2-5; TCRdb outputs TRBD2, but without DNA this stays unchecked. Germline loops: CDR1 LNHNV, CDR2 YYDKDF (reference sequence). The CDR3 spans 16 residues. CDR3: CATSRPRGSGTETQYF.

The chain is built from TRBV7-2 and TRBJ1-3. Germline-derived CDR1 and CDR2 are SGHTA and FQGNSA. The CDR3 has 15 residues. The CDR3 sequence: CASSLGIATENTIYF.

This clonotype is called medium-sized based on its frequency. The genes are TRBV6-5 and TRBJ1-4. This CDR3 comprises 16 residues. Germline V gives CDR1 MNHEY, CDR2 SVGAGI. CDR3 amino acids: CASSYSWSQLNEKLFF.

The V call is TRBV24-1, the J call TRBJ1-5; TCRdb's D call of TRBD1 is untestable without DNA. The CDR3 has 15 amino acids. CDR1 and CDR2 from the germline V gene are KGHDR and SFDVKD. CDR3 sequence: CATSEDTGFNQPQHF.

In terms of frequency, this clonotype is medium-sized (0.01 to 0.1%). This chain joins TRBV5-6 and TRBJ1-2. The CDR3 has 12 residues. Germline CDR1 is SGHDT and CDR2 is YYEEEE. The CDR3 spells CASSLDSYGYTF.

Frequency places this clonotype as medium-sized (0.01 to 0.1%). The chain combines TRBV18 with TRBJ2-7. From germline, CDR1 is KGHSH and CDR2 LQKENI. The CDR3 runs to 13 residues. The CDR3 spells CASSPPPRYEQYF.

The J gene is TRBJ2-1, the V gene TRBV5-1. The CDR3 has 14 residues. Germline lookup yields CDR1 SGHRS and CDR2 YFSETQ. The CDR3 sequence: CASRGKEEANEQFF.